This T cell receptor beta chain was captured in a study of blood T cell repertoires in COVID-19. Looking at the study overall: COVID-19 samples collected from the United States, Italy and Spain covered acute and convalescent phases. The cDNA or gDNA used as material had been derived from T cells, B-cell-depleted T cells, or PBMCs.

In the study's own analysis: Researchers report that nucleated cell counts were estimated from reference gene primer amplification. Produced via immunoSEQ multiplex PCR; TCRdb's table is partial and in-frame only. V and J calls and clone size are as listed in that table; D and trimming were resolved from the DNA. The table includes some 250,000 clones, roughly 84% detected once. This CDR3 region has 17 residues. The germline V gene has CDR1 LNHDA and CDR2 SQIVND (reference sequence). V shed 7 bases, J shed 3 bases, and the junction held 15 bases outside the gene matches. This clone was observed once. J is TRBJ1-2 and V is TRBV19, with 9 bases that match TRBD1. The TCR originated in a man aged 60 to 69 with acute or convalescent COVID-19. Sequencing was performed on peripheral blood. The CDR3 reads CASIGGQGLYVDYGYTF. The CDR3 bases are TGTGCCAGTATCGGGGGACAGGGATTGTACGTGGACTATGGCTACACCTTC.